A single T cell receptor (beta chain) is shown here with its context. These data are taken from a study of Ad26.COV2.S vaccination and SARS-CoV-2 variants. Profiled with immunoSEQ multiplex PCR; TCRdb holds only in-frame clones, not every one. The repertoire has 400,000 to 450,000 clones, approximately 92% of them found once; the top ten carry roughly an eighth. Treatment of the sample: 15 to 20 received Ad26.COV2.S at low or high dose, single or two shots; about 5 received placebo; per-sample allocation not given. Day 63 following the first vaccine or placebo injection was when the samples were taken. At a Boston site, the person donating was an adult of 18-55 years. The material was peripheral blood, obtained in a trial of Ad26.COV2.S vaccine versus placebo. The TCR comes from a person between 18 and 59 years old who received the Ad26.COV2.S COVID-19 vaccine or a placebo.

DNA of the CDR3: TGCAGCGTTGTAAGAGCGGGAGGGCCCAACAATGAGCAGTTCTTC. Amino acids: CSVVRAGGPNNEQFF. The chain carries TRBV29-1 and TRBJ2-1, with 10 bases matching TRBD2. Per germline, CDR1 SQVTM and CDR2 ANQGSEA. With 4 bases clipped from V and 5 bases from J, the junction kept 8 bases outside the gene matches. The CDR3 loop spans 15 amino acids.